The TCR beta chain described here comes from a study of STAT3 mutations in large granular lymphocyte leukemia. Each sample's TCRbeta library yielded on average around 41,000 productive templates. The protocol was immunoSEQ multiplex PCR, while the TCRdb copy is restricted to in-frame clones and leaves out a portion. The sample has about 16,000 clones, 84% seen once; the top ten hold roughly 8.6%. Germline CDR1 and CDR2: MDHEN and SYDVKM. The CDR3 has 14 amino acids. V lost 8 bases and J lost 1, with 14 bases in between. Study findings and constraints: A small but highly pathogenic clone may have been missed. At least one immunodominant TCR beta clonotype appeared in every T-cell large granular lymphocyte leukemia patient. Treatment regimens differed across patients between samplings. In several patients, dominant TCR clone burden exceeded STAT3 mutant burden.

Note on this clone: Its antigen is not known.

This clonotype was sampled from a man aged 50-60 years with T-cell large granular lymphocyte leukemia. Some clones in this sample may be carry-over from other donors' samples. The gene calls are TRBV28 and TRBJ1-1, with D perhaps TRBD1 (6 bases). The material sequenced was peripheral blood mononuclear cells. DNA of the CDR3: TGTGCCAGCCTACAGGGCGGTCCGAACACTGAAGCTTTCTTT. Translation gives CASLQGGPNTEAFF.